The 8 T cell receptor beta chains listed next were all sequenced from one sample in a study of blood T cell repertoires in COVID-19. Profiling relied on immunoSEQ multiplex PCR, and the TCRdb table lists in-frame clones only, not all of them. Counted here are a few hundred thousand clones, 90% occurring once; the ten biggest clones make up 2.1%. The material sequenced was peripheral blood. These receptor sequences come from a woman in her sixties with COVID-19, enrolled during active disease.

The gene calls are TRBV7-9 and TRBJ1-1; D unclear. The CDR3 runs to 13 residues. Germline V lookup: CDR1 SEHNR, CDR2 FQNEAQ (reference sequence). Between the trimmed V and J ends, which lost 1 base and 1 base, there was a span of 4 bases. CDR3 sequence reads: CASSLGENTEAFF. DNA of the CDR3: TGTGCCAGCAGCTTAGGAGAGAACACTGAAGCTTTCTTT. The entire variable domain, with the rest obtained from reference TRBV7-9 and TRBJ1-1, is as follows: DTGVSQNPRHKITKRGQNVTFRCDPISEHNRLYWYRQTLGQGPEFLTYFQNEAQLEKSRLLSDRFSAERPKGSFSTLEIQRTEQGDSAMYLCASSLGENTEAFFGQGTRLTVV.

V usage is TRBV7-9 and J usage is TRBJ1-5; tentative D call: TRBD1 (6 bases). This CDR3 has 13 residues. V dropped 7 bases and J dropped 3 bases, with 10 bases sitting between them. From germline, CDR1 is SEHNR and CDR2 FQNEAQ (reference sequence). The CDR3 sequence is CASTRQDNQPQHF. The CDR3 coding sequence is TGTGCCAGCACGAGACAGGACAATCAGCCCCAGCATTTT.

The chain carries TRBV7-2 and TRBJ2-7, with 12 nucleotides matching TRBD2. The CDR3 is made up of 16 amino acids. V dropped 5 bases and J dropped 4; count of bases not matched to a gene: 9. CDR1 is SGHTA, CDR2 FQGNSA, per germline. The CDR3 loop reads CASSHGSSGGEYEQYF. The CDR3 DNA reads TGTGCCAGCAGCCATGGCTCTAGCGGGGGGGAATACGAGCAGTACTTC.

This chain connects TRBV7-2 to TRBJ2-7; 9 nucleotides align to TRBD1. CDR3 length: 16 residues. CDR1 and CDR2 (germline): SGHTA, FQGNSA. Trimming cost V 3 bases and J 2 bases; bases outside gene matches: 8. CDR3 sequence: CASSFLGQGPPYEQYF. CDR3 nucleotides: TGTGCCAGCAGCTTCCTTGGACAGGGGCCCCCCTACGAGCAGTACTTC.

The chain carries TRBV5-1 and TRBJ2-1, with D maybe TRBD2 (5 bases). The CDR3 spans 16 residues. V was clipped by 4 bases and J by 0 bases, with 14 bases between them. Germline V CDR1 and CDR2: SGHRS, YFSETQ. CDR3 protein: CASSPGGGSSYNEQFF. DNA of the CDR3: TGCGCCAGCAGCCCCGGAGGCGGAAGCTCCTACAATGAGCAGTTCTTC.

This clone was counted once. This chain joins TRBV6-5 and TRBJ2-3, with 9 bases that match TRBD2. Trimming cost V 4 bases and J 5 bases; bases outside gene matches: 7. The CDR3 has 15 amino acids. Germline CDR1 reads MNHEY; CDR2 reads SVGAGI. The CDR3 is CASSSPGLAVDTQYF. The CDR3 coding sequence is TGTGCCAGCAGTTCCCCGGGACTAGCAGTAGATACGCAGTATTTT.

The chain carries TRBV3-1 (or the pseudogene TRBV3-2) and TRBJ1-2; weak D call: TRBD1 (5 bases). V was cut by 1 base and J by 6 bases, with 18 bases left in between. CDR1 and CDR2 from the germline V gene are LGHDT and YNNKEL (reference sequence). The CDR3 extends over 16 amino acids. CDR3 residues: CASSQVVGADVDGYTF. The CDR3 DNA sequence: TGTGCCAGCAGCCAAGTGGTTGGGGCAGACGTGGATGGCTACACCTTC.

This clone occurred once. The DNA of the CDR3 is TGTGCCATCAGGCCCCTAGGCACAGATACGCAGTATTTT. Translating gives CAIRPLGTDTQYF. This chain uses TRBV10-3 with TRBJ2-3; D call uncertain. The CDR3 sequence is 13 residues long. Germline V gene data show CDR1 as ENHRY and CDR2 as SYGVKD. V shed 6 bases and J shed 1 base, with 8 bases lying between them.